This note documents a single TCR beta chain sequence. Germline V gene data show CDR1 as MNHNS and CDR2 as SASEGT. Trimming pared 0 bases from V and 4 bases from J, leaving 15 bases between. The length of the CDR3 is 16 residues. This record belongs to a study of blood T cell repertoires in COVID-19. The protocol was immunoSEQ multiplex PCR, while the TCRdb copy is restricted to in-frame clones and leaves out a portion. The repertoire holds 250,000 to 350,000 clones, with roughly 85% as singletons. This chain uses TRBV6-1 with TRBJ2-5, with a tentative D call TRBD2 (5 bases). The sample comprised peripheral blood. This clonotype was sampled from a woman aged 25 to 39 with active or convalescent COVID-19. CDR3 sequence (DNA): TGTGCCAGCAGTGAAGCGAATATCCCCGGAGGAGAGACCCAGTACTTC. Translating it yields CASSEANIPGGETQYF.